These T cell receptor beta chains were read from a single sample in a study of blood T cell repertoires in COVID-19. Generated by immunoSEQ multiplex PCR, the TCRdb table keeps only in-frame clones and is missing some. The profile shows approximately 340,000 clones, around 83% of them singletons. The sequencing sample was made of peripheral blood. The source is a young man with active or convalescent COVID-19. Both conserved end residues are part of each CDR3. The D gene is left open where the match is weak. Size is omitted from some rows. Given values are once, few, many or a class for expanded clones.

size	V	D	J	DNA	CDR3
NA	TRBV11-3	TRBD1	TRBJ1-2	TGTGCCAGCAGCTTAGCAGGCAGGGGGCATAACTATGGCTACACCTTC	CASSLAGRGHNYGYTF
few	TRBV7-9	NA	TRBJ1-2	TGTGCCAGCAGCAGTCAGACAGACCACTATGGCTACACCTTC	CASSSQTDHYGYTF
NA	TRBV6-1	NA	TRBJ1-3	TGTGCCAGCAGTGACAGGGCCAGGACCGGAAACACCATATATTTT	CASSDRARTGNTIYF
once	TRBV27	TRBD2	TRBJ2-7	TGTGCCAGCAGTTTATCCGGGACTAGCTACCCCTACGAGCAGTACTTC	CASSLSGTSYPYEQYF
few	TRBV29-1	NA	TRBJ2-3	TGCAGCGGCGGGGACTCTTATACGCAGTATTTT	CSGGDSYTQYF
NA	TRBV4-1	NA	TRBJ1-1	TGCGCCAGCAGCCTTGCTAGGAACACTGAAGCTTTCTTT	CASSLARNTEAFF
NA	TRBV21-1	NA	TRBJ1-2	TGTGCCAGCAGCTTACGCGCGGGTTGGGGGGTAGGCTACACCTTC	CASSLRAGWGVGYTF
NA	TRBV6-5	NA	TRBJ1-1	TGTGCCAGCAGCTGGGGCGGACAGGAAGCTTTCTTT	CASSWGGQEAFF
NA	TRBV5-4	NA	TRBJ2-5	TGTGCCAGCACCTCCGGACTCAACCAAGAGACCCAGTACTTC	CASTSGLNQETQYF
NA	TRBV20-1	NA	TRBJ1-5	TGCAGTGCTAGTGGACAGCATACAAGTCAGCCCCAGCATTTT	CSASGQHTSQPQHF
NA	TRBV12-3/TRBV12-4	NA	TRBJ2-2	TGTGCCACAGCAGGGGACACCGGGGAGCTGTTTTTT	CATAGDTGELFF
NA	TRBV28	TRBD1	TRBJ2-7	TGTGCCAGCAGCCTCCCACCGGGACAGGGCACCGAGCAGTACTTC	CASSLPPGQGTEQYF
NA	TRBV27	NA	TRBJ2-7	TGTGCCAGCAGCTCTACCCAGCTATTACAGGGAAGGATCTACGAGCAGTACTTC	CASSSTQLLQGRIYEQYF
NA	TRBV9	NA	TRBJ1-1	TGTGCCAGCAGCGTAGGAGCGTCATGGATGAACACTGAAGCTTTCTTT	CASSVGASWMNTEAFF
NA	TRBV3-1/TRBV3-2	NA	TRBJ1-4	TGTGCCAGCAGCCACAGGAGGTTTTTCTCTAATGAAAAACTGTTTTTT	CASSHRRFFSNEKLFF
NA	TRBV7-3	NA	TRBJ2-1	TGTGCCAGCAGCTTAATAGCTAGTTCCTACAATGAGCAGTTCTTC	CASSLIASSYNEQFF
NA	TRBV27	NA	TRBJ2-7	TGTGCCAGCAGTTTAGGGCCCGGGAGAGATTACGAGCAGTACTTC	CASSLGPGRDYEQYF
once	TRBV11-3	NA	TRBJ1-1	TGTGCCAGCAGCTTCGGACAGAACACTGAAGCTTTCTTT	CASSFGQNTEAFF
NA	TRBV19	NA	TRBJ2-1	TGTGCCAGTGTCAATCAAGCGGAGTACAATGAGCAGTTCTTC	CASVNQAEYNEQFF
NA	TRBV6-5	NA	TRBJ2-5	TGTGCCAGCACCAAGGGGGGGGAAGAGACCCAGTACTTC	CASTKGGEETQYF
NA	TRBV7-9	NA	TRBJ2-3	TGTGCCAGCAGCTTACTCCCCCTCGATACGCAGTATTTT	CASSLLPLDTQYF
NA	TRBV19	NA	TRBJ2-1	TGTGCCAGTATAAAGGGAAGGGGGTTAGGTGAGCAGTTCTTC	CASIKGRGLGEQFF
NA	TRBV19	NA	TRBJ2-2	TGTGCCAGTAGCGGGAGTGGGTACACCGGGGAGCTGTTTTTT	CASSGSGYTGELFF
NA	TRBV7-2	TRBD2	TRBJ2-5	TGTGCCAGCAGCTTTAAACTAGCGGGAGCAAAGACCCAGTACTTC	CASSFKLAGAKTQYF
NA	TRBV4-2	TRBD1	TRBJ2-7	TGTGCCAGCAGCCAAGTAGGGACAGGTGTATCTGAGCAGTACTTC	CASSQVGTGVSEQYF
NA	TRBV6-2/TRBV6-3	NA	TRBJ1-5	TGTGCCAGCAGTCAGGGCGGGAGTCTGCCCCAGCATTTT	CASSQGGSLPQHF
NA	TRBV6-1	NA	TRBJ2-1	TGTGCCAGCAGTGAAGGAGGGGGGGGCCGCAATGAGCAGTTCTTC	CASSEGGGGRNEQFF
NA	TRBV7-9	NA	TRBJ1-1	TGTGCCAGCAGCCAAGACAGTTTCTGGGAAGCTTTCTTT	CASSQDSFWEAFF
NA	TRBV6-2/TRBV6-3	NA	TRBJ2-2	TGTGCCAGCAGCCTAACCAGGGTCGACGGCACCGGGGAGCTGTTTTTT	CASSLTRVDGTGELFF
few	TRBV5-4	TRBD1	TRBJ2-2	TGTGCCAGCAGCCGGATACAGGGGGGTGCGGGGGAGCTGTTTTTT	CASSRIQGGAGELFF
NA	TRBV6-2/TRBV6-3	TRBD1	TRBJ1-4	TGTGCCAGCAGTTACTCGCACAGGGGAAATGAAAAACTGTTTTTT	CASSYSHRGNEKLFF
once	TRBV21-1	NA	TRBJ1-1	TGTGCCAGCAGCAGATCCGGGACAGGGATCGTTGAAGCTTTCTTT	CASSRSGTGIVEAFF
NA	TRBV5-4	TRBD2	TRBJ2-1	TGTGCCAGCAGCCCGGGACTAGCGGGGGACCACAATGAGCAGTTCTTC	CASSPGLAGDHNEQFF